This T cell receptor (beta chain) was observed in a study of radiotherapy plus CTLA-4 blockade in lung cancer (dated by TCRdb to 2017 to 2018). Turning to the overall study: Among enrolled patients, approximately 17% had an objective response and about 30% reached disease control.

The study at large found these results: The strongest predictors of response were reported to be early dynamic shifts in blood T cell clones along with a rise in serum interferon-beta following radiation. After treatment with radiotherapy and ipilimumab, TCR clones that came from tumors expanded in the peripheral blood.

Turning to this clone: Its antigen is not yet known. No much larger clonotype is one base removed from it; base qualities were not supplied.

The library was prepared using the immunoSEQ multiplex PCR assay. The source is immuneACCESS, and TCRdb retained only in-frame sequences with V and J called. Part of the clones is not carried over; for the studies checked, unresolved V genes explain less than half of this, and the remainder is unexplained. The sample table shows about 110,000 clones, and roughly 84% are seen once. The ten top clones hold 2.4% of the sample. The study evaluated CTLA-4 blockade (ipilimumab) given together with focal radiation therapy in patients who had chemo-refractory metastatic non-small-cell lung cancer. Trimming at the junction amounts to 3 bases on V and 1 base on J, and the germline ends lie 11 bases apart. Taken from cysteine to phenylalanine, the CDR3 has 15 residues. CDR3 DNA is the only sequence kept; it has 45 bases, read in frame from the first base. As encoded in the germline V gene (reference sequence), CDR1 is SGHNT while CDR2 is YYREEE.

The source of this sequence is a human donor with non-small cell lung cancer that progressed on radiotherapy plus ipilimumab. Some clones in this sample may be carry-over from other donors' samples. The material was peripheral blood, obtained from a patient treated with radiotherapy plus ipilimumab. Recombination connected TRBV5-4 to TRBJ2-1; the D gene is perhaps TRBD2, from 7 matching bases. At the DNA level, the sequence is TGTGCCAGCAGCTCCGGGGGGCCTTCCTACAATGAGCAGTTCTTC. Its product reads: CASSSGGPSYNEQFF.